The rows below give T cell receptor beta chains drawn from one sample of a study of OX40 agonist ivuxolimab in advanced cancers. The data were produced by immunoSEQ multiplex PCR, yet TCRdb's version contains in-frame clones alone and is incomplete. The sample lists under 50,000 clones, approximately 91% occurring once. The source was CD4+ or CD8+ T cells sorted from blood, collected in a trial of the OX40 agonist ivuxolimab. These receptor sequences come from an adult with an advanced solid tumor such as melanoma, head and neck, liver or kidney cancer. The CDR3 runs from the conserved cysteine through the conserved F or W. The D gene is left open where the match is weak. Clone sizes are given selectively: once, few, many, or a class where the clone is expanded.

>NA|TRBJ1-2|14|NA|TRBV4-2
TGTGCCAGCAGCCAAGATGTAGGGACTCTAGGCTACACCTTC
CASSQDVGTLGYTF
>NA|TRBJ2-7|12|NA|TRBV6-1
TGTGCCAGCAGTGTCCAGGGATACGAGCAGTACTTC
CASSVQGYEQYF
>once|TRBJ1-4|15|NA|TRBV28
TGTGCCAGCAGTTTGGGCGGGGCCCCTAATGAAAAACTGTTTTTT
CASSLGGAPNEKLFF
>NA|TRBJ1-2|12|NA|TRBV19
TGTGCCAGTAGCCCTCGGGACTATGGCTACACCTTC
CASSPRDYGYTF
>once|TRBJ1-6|14|NA|TRBV2
TGTGCCAGCGGGGGGTACAGGGCAGGCTCACCCCTCCACTTT
CASGGYRAGSPLHF
>NA|TRBJ2-7|15|TRBD1|TRBV5-1
TGCGCCAGCAGCCCAGGCGGGGGACAGGGACACGAGCAGTACTTC
CASSPGGGQGHEQYF
>NA|TRBJ2-1|15|NA|TRBV27
TGTGCCAGCAGCCTGACTCGGAGCTCCTACAATGAGCAGTTCTTC
CASSLTRSSYNEQFF
>NA|TRBJ1-5|15|NA|TRBV2
TGTGCCAGCAGTGAAGAGAAGACGGGCAATCAGCCCCAGCATTTT
CASSEEKTGNQPQHF
>NA|TRBJ2-5|13|NA|TRBV19
TGTGCCAGTAGTATTAACAGAGAAGAGACCCAGTACTTC
CASSINREETQYF
>once|TRBJ2-5|15|NA|TRBV5-1
TGCGCCAGCAGCTCTGCGGGCCGTGAGACAGAGACCCAGTACTTC
CASSSAGRETETQYF
>NA|TRBJ2-2|15|TRBD1|TRBV5-5
TGTGCCAGCAGCTTGGACAGGGGGCGAACCGGGGAGCTGTTTTTT
CASSLDRGRTGELFF
>NA|TRBJ1-1|15|NA|TRBV5-1
TGCGCCAGCAGCTTGGTACCCAGAGAGGACACTGAAGCTTTCTTT
CASSLVPREDTEAFF
>NA|TRBJ2-7|16|TRBD2|TRBV6-5
TGTGCCAGCAGTTACTCATCCATGGCAGGGAGGGACGAGCAGTACTTC
CASSYSSMAGRDEQYF
>NA|TRBJ1-1|13|NA|TRBV5-1
TGCGCCAGCAGCTTGCCAGGCGACACTGAAGCTTTCTTT
CASSLPGDTEAFF
>NA|TRBJ1-1|13|NA|TRBV5-5
TGTGCCAGCAGCACGGCTATGAACACTGAAGCTTTCTTT
CASSTAMNTEAFF
>NA|TRBJ1-1|17|TRBD1|TRBV30
TGTGCCTGGAGATTGCAATACAGGGGGAGTTTGGGTACTGAAGCTTTCTTT
CAWRLQYRGSLGTEAFF
>NA|TRBJ1-4|15|NA|TRBV5-1
TGCGCCAGCAGCCCGGACAGCACAACTAATGAAAAACTGTTTTTT
CASSPDSTTNEKLFF
>once|TRBJ2-1|13|TRBD2|TRBV10-1
TGCGCCAGCACGGCGGGAGAATTTAATGAGCAGTTCTTC
CASTAGEFNEQFF
>NA|TRBJ2-3|13|NA|TRBV6-4
TGTGCCAGCAGTGTACTTGAGAGGAGCACGCAGTATTTT
CASSVLERSTQYF
>few|TRBJ2-1|13|TRBD2|TRBV5-1
TGCGCCAGCAGAATAGCGGGAGATAACGAGCAGTTCTTC
CASRIAGDNEQFF
>NA|TRBJ2-5|12|NA|TRBV5-4
TGTGCCAGCAGCCCAGGGTCAGAGACCCAGTACTTC
CASSPGSETQYF
>NA|TRBJ2-7|15|TRBD2|TRBV6-1
TGTGCCAGCAGTGAAGGTAGCGGGAGGGCCGAAGAGCAGTACTTC
CASSEGSGRAEEQYF
>NA|TRBJ1-2|12|NA|TRBV5-6
TGTGCCAGCAGCCCGGGACTTTATGGCTACACCTTC
CASSPGLYGYTF
>NA|TRBJ1-5|16|TRBD1|TRBV5-6
TGTGCCAGCAGCCCACGGGACAGGTGGAGGAGCCAGCCCCAGCATTTT
CASSPRDRWRSQPQHF
>NA|TRBJ1-5|13|NA|TRBV5-1
TGCGCCAGCAGCTTGGCCAACGGTCAGCCCCAGCATTTT
CASSLANGQPQHF
>NA|TRBJ2-7|15|NA|TRBV7-6
TGTGCCAGCAGTTTGGGGGACGGAAGCTCCTACGAGCAGTACTTC
CASSLGDGSSYEQYF
>NA|TRBJ1-4|14|NA|TRBV4-3
TGCGCCAGCAGCCAAGGGGCCAAAAATGAAAAACTGTTTTTT
CASSQGAKNEKLFF
>NA|TRBJ2-7|16|TRBD2|TRBV7-2
TGTGCCAGCAGCTTAATAACTAGCGTTGCAACCTACGAGCAGTACTTC
CASSLITSVATYEQYF
>NA|TRBJ2-7|12|NA|TRBV29-1
TGCAGCGCATCTGGAAAGAGCTACGAGCAGTACTTC
CSASGKSYEQYF
>NA|TRBJ2-3|19|TRBD1|TRBV19
TGTGCCAGTAGTATAGTAGGGGGACAGGTTAGTGGTGACTCCGATACGCAGTATTTT
CASSIVGGQVSGDSDTQYF
>NA|TRBJ2-2|17|NA|TRBV21-1
TGTGCCAGCAGCAAAGCTACGGGAAACCGGAACACCGGGGAGCTGTTTTTT
CASSKATGNRNTGELFF
>once|TRBJ2-5|15|TRBD1|TRBV23-1
TGCGCCAGCAGGTCCCGGGACAGGGTGAGAGAGACCCAGTACTTC
CASRSRDRVRETQYF
>NA|TRBJ1-6|15|TRBD1|TRBV15
TGTGCCACCAGCACGGGCGGGACAGGTGGAATACCCCTCCACTTT
CATSTGGTGGIPLHF
>NA|TRBJ1-2|13|NA|TRBV28
TGTGCCAGCAGTCGCCAGCCAAGTTATGGCTACACCTTC
CASSRQPSYGYTF
>NA|TRBJ1-5|15|NA|TRBV28
TGTGCCAGCAGTCCCGGACATTATAGCAATCAGCCCCAGCATTTT
CASSPGHYSNQPQHF
>NA|TRBJ2-1|15|TRBD2|TRBV5-1
TGCGCCAGCAGCTTGGAAACTAGCGGGAGCAATGAGCAGTTCTTC
CASSLETSGSNEQFF
>once|TRBJ1-2|14|TRBD1|TRBV10-3
TGTGCCATCAGTCCCCCGGGACAGAGCTATGGCTACACCTTC
CAISPPGQSYGYTF
>once|TRBJ2-6|16|NA|TRBV5-1
TGCGCCAGCAGCCTAACGACCGTGTCTAGGGCCAACGTCCTGACTTTC
CASSLTTVSRANVLTF
>NA|TRBJ1-5|13|NA|TRBV7-6
TGTGCCAGCAGCTTAGGGTGGGGACAGCCCCAGCATTTT
CASSLGWGQPQHF
>once|TRBJ2-7|13|TRBD2|TRBV30
TGTGCCTGGAGTGGGGCGGGAGCCAACGAGCAGTACTTC
CAWSGAGANEQYF
>NA|TRBJ2-3|15|NA|TRBV6-6
TGTGCCAGCAGTTACGGGCCCAGGGGCACAGATACGCAGTATTTT
CASSYGPRGTDTQYF
>NA|TRBJ2-1|15|NA|TRBV5-1
TGCGCCAGCAGCTGGGCCGGGACACCCGAAAATGAGCAGTTCTTC
CASSWAGTPENEQFF
>NA|TRBJ1-2|16|TRBD1|TRBV7-9
TGTGCCAGCAGCCCCGGGACAGGGGCTACTAACTATGGCTACACCTTC
CASSPGTGATNYGYTF
>NA|TRBJ2-3|16|TRBD2|TRBV6-6
TGTGCCAGCAGTTCCCCAGCGGGAGTTGACACAGATACGCAGTATTTT
CASSSPAGVDTDTQYF
>NA|TRBJ1-1|15|NA|TRBV30
TGTGCCTGGAGTTGGGCAGAAAGATCGAACACTGAAGCTTTCTTT
CAWSWAERSNTEAFF
>NA|TRBJ1-2|13|NA|TRBV29-1
TGCAGCGTCCAGGTGCATCTCCAGGATGGCTACACCTTC
CSVQVHLQDGYTF
>NA|TRBJ2-3|15|NA|TRBV30
TGTGCCTGGAGTGTAGGGTTAGCGGCTACAGATACGCAGTATTTT
CAWSVGLAATDTQYF
>NA|TRBJ2-1|16|TRBD1|TRBV10-3
TGTGCCATCAGTGTTGCCTCCGGGACAGGGGGCAATGAGCAGTTCTTC
CAISVASGTGGNEQFF
>NA|TRBJ1-2|15|NA|TRBV27
TGTGCCAGCAGTTCTGCCGGGGGGCGCATCTCTGGCTACACCTTC
CASSSAGGRISGYTF
>NA|TRBJ2-3|15|TRBD2|TRBV6-5
TGTGCCAGCAGTTACGCTAGCGGAGTCACAGATACGCAGTATTTT
CASSYASGVTDTQYF
>NA|TRBJ1-2|11|TRBD1|TRBV29-1
TGCAGCACGGGACAGGGGTACGGCTACACCTTC
CSTGQGYGYTF
>NA|TRBJ2-1|15|TRBD1|TRBV29-1
TGCAGCGTTGTCCACGCGGGACAGGCCTACAATGAGCAGTTCTTC
CSVVHAGQAYNEQFF
>NA|TRBJ2-1|16|NA|TRBV4-1
TGCGCCAGCAGCCAAGGGACAAGCCCCCTTTACAATGAGCAGTTCTTC
CASSQGTSPLYNEQFF
>NA|TRBJ2-2|18|TRBD2|TRBV27
TGTGCCAGCAGTTACCCCCCCACCCTAGCGGGAGTTCCCGGGGAGCTGTTTTTT
CASSYPPTLAGVPGELFF
>NA|TRBJ2-7|15|TRBD2|TRBV7-8
TGTGCCAGCAGCTTAGGGACTAGCGGGAGCTACGAGCAGTACTTC
CASSLGTSGSYEQYF